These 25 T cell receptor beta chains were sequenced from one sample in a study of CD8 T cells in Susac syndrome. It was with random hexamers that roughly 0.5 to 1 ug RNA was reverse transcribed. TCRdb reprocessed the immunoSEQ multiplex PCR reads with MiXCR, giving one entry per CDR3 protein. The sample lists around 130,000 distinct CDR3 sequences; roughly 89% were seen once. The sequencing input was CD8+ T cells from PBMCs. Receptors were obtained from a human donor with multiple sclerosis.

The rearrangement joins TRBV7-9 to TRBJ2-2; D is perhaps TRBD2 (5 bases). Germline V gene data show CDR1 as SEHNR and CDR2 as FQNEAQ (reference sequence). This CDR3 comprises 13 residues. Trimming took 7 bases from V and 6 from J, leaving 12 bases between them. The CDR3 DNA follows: TGTGCCAGCATTGATGGAGGCCCCGGGGAGCTGTTTTTT. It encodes CASIDGGPGELFF.

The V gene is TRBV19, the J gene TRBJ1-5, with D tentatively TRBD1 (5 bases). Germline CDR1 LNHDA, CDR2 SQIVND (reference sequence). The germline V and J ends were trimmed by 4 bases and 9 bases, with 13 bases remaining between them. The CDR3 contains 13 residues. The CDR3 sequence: CASSSSGFRPQHF. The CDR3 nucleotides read TGTGCCAGTAGTAGTTCAGGGTTTCGGCCCCAGCATTTT.

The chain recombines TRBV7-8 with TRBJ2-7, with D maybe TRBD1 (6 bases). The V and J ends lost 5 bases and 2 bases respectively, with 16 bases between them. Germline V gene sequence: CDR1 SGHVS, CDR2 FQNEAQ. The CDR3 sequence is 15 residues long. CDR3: CASSQSGTLPYEQYF. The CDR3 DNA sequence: TGTGCCAGCAGCCAATCCGGGACATTGCCCTACGAGCAGTACTTC.

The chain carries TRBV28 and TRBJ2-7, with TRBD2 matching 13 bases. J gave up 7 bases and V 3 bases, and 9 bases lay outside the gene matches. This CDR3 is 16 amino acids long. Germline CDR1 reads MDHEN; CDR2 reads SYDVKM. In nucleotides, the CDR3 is TGTGCCAGCAGTTTCCCACTAGCGGGAGGGCCACTAGAGCAGTACTTC. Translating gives CASSFPLAGGPLEQYF.

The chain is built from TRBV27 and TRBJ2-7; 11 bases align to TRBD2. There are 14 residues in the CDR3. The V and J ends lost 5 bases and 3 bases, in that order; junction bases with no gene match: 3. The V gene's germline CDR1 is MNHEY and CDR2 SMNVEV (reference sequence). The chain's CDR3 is CASSLTSGNYEQYF. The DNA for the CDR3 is TGTGCCAGCAGTCTGACTAGCGGGAACTACGAGCAGTACTTC.

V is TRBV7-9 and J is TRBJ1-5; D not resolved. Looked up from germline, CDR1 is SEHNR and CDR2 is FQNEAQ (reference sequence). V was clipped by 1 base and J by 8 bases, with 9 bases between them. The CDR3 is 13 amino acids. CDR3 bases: TGTGCCAGCAGCTTAGGGGGTATTGAGCCCCAGCATTTT. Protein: CASSLGGIEPQHF.

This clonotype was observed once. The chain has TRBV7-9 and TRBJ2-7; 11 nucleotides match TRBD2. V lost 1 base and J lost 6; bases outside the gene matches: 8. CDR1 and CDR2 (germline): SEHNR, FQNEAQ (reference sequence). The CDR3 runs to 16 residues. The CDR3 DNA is TGTGCCAGCAGCTTAGGACTAGCGGGAAGATCGGGCGAGCAGTACTTC. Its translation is CASSLGLAGRSGEQYF.

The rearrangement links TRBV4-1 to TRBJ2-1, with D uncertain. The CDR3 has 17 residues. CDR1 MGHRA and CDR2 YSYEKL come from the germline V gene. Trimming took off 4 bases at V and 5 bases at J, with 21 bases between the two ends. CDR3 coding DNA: TGCGCCAGCAGCCCTTTGTTTACGGTAGTTCTTAACAATGAGCAGTTCTTC. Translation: CASSPLFTVVLNNEQFF.

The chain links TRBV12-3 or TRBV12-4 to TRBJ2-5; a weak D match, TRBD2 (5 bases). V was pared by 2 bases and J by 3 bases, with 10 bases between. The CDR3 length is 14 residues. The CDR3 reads CASSLSDYKETQYF. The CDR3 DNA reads TGTGCCAGCAGTTTAAGTGACTATAAAGAGACCCAGTACTTC.

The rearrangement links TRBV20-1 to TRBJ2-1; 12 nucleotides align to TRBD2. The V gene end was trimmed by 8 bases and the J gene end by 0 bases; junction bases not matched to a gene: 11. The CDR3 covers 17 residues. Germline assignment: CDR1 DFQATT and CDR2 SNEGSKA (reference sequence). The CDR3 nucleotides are TGCAGTCCTCCCGGGACTAGCGGGTTACTCTCCTACAATGAGCAGTTCTTC. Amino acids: CSPPGTSGLLSYNEQFF.

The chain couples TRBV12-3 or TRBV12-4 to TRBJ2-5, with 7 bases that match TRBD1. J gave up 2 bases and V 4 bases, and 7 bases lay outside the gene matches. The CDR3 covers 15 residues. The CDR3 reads CASSSPGTAQETQYF. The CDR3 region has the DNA TGTGCCAGCAGTTCGCCTGGGACAGCGCAAGAGACCCAGTACTTC.

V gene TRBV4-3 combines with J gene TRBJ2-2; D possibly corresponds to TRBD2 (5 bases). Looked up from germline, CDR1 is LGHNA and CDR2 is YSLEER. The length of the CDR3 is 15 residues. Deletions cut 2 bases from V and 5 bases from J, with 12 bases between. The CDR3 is CASSQSLQRTGELFF. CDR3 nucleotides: TGCGCCAGCAGCCAAAGTTTGCAGCGGACCGGGGAGCTGTTTTTT.

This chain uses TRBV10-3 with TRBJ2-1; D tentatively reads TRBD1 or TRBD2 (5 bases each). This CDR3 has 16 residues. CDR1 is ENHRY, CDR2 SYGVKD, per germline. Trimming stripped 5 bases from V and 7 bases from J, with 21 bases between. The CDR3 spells CAISSRDGLSDNEQFF. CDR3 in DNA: TGTGCCATCAGTAGCCGGGACGGGCTGTCAGATAATGAGCAGTTCTTC.

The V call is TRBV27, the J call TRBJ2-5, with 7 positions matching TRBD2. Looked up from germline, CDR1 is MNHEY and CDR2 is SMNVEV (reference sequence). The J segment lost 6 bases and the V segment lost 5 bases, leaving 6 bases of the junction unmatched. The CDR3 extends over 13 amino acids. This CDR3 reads CASSNGLVQTQYF. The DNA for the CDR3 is TGTGCCAGCAGTAACGGACTAGTCCAGACCCAGTACTTC.

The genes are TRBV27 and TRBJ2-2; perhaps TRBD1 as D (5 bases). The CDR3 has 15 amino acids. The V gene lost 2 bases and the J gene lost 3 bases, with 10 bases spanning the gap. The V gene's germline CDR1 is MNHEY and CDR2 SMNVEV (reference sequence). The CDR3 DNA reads TGTGCCAGCAGTTTAGGCAGGGATTACACCGGGGAGCTGTTTTTT. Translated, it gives CASSLGRDYTGELFF.

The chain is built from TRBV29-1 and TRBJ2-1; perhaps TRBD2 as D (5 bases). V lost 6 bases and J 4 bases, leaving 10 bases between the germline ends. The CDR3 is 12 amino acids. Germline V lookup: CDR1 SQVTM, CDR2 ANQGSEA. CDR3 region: CSVLSGYNEQFF. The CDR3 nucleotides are TGCAGCGTCTTAAGCGGTTACAATGAGCAGTTCTTC.

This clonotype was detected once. The CDR3 coding sequence is TGTGCCAGCGGCCGGACTAGCGGGAGTGGCAATGAGCAGTTCTTC. Translation: CASGRTSGSGNEQFF. This chain links TRBV5-4 with TRBJ2-1, with 13 bases fitting TRBD2. The CDR3 has 15 residues. Trimming cost V 7 bases and J 6 bases; bases outside gene matches: 7. The V gene's germline CDR1 is SGHNT and CDR2 YYREEE (reference sequence).

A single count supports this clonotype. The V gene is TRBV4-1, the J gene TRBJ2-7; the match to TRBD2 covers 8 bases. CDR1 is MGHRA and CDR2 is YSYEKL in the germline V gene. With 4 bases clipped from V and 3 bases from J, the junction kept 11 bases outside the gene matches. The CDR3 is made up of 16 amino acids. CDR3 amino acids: CASSPHELAEGYEQYF. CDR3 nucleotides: TGCGCCAGCAGCCCCCACGAACTAGCGGAGGGCTACGAGCAGTACTTC.

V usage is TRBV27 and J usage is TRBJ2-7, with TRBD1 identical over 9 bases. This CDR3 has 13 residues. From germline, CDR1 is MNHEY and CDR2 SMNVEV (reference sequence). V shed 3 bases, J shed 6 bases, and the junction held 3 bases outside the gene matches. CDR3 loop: CASSLGQGSEQYF. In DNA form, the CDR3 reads TGTGCCAGCAGTTTGGGACAGGGCTCCGAGCAGTACTTC.

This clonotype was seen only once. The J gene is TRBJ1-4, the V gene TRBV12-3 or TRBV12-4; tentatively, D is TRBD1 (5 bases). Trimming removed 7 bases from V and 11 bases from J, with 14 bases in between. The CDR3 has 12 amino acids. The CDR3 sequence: CASKVQGAKLFF. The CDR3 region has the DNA TGTGCCAGCAAAGTCCAGGGAGCCAAACTGTTTTTT.

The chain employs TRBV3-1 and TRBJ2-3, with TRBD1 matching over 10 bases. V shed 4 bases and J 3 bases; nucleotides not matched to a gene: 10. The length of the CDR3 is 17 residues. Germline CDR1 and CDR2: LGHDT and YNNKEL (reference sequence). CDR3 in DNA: TGTGCCAGCAGCCCTCATCCCCCGGGACAGGGGACAGATACGCAGTATTTT. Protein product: CASSPHPPGQGTDTQYF.

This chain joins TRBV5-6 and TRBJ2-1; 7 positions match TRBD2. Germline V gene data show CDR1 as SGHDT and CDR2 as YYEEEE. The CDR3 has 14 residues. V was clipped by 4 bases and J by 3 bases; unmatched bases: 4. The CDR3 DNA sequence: TGTGCCAGCAGCCCCTGGGGGGGCTACAATGAGCAGTTCTTC. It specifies CASSPWGGYNEQFF.

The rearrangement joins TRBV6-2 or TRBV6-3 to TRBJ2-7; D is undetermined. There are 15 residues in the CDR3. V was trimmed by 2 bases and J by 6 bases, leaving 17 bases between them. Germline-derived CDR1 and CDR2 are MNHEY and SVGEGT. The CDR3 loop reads CASSYETGPPGEQYF. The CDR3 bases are TGTGCCAGCAGTTACGAAACCGGGCCCCCGGGCGAGCAGTACTTC.

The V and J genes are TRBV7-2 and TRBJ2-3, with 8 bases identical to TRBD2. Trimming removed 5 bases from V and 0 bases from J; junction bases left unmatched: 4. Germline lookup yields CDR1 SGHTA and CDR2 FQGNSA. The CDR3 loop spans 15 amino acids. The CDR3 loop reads CASSILAVSTDTQYF. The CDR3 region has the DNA TGTGCCAGCAGCATACTAGCGGTTAGCACAGATACGCAGTATTTT. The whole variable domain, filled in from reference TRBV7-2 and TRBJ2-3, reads GAGVSQSPSNKVTEKGKDVELRCDPISGHTALYWYRQSLGQGLEFLIYFQGNSAPDKSGLPSDRFSAERTGGSVSTLTIQRTQQEDSAVYLCASSILAVSTDTQYFGPGTRLTVL.

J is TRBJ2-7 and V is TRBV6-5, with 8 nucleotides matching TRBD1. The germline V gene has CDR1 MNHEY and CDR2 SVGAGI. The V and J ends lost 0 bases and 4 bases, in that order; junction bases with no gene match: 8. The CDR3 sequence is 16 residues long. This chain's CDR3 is CASSYSGTGTPYEQYF. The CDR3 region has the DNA TGTGCCAGCAGTTACTCCGGGACAGGAACCCCTTACGAGCAGTACTTC.